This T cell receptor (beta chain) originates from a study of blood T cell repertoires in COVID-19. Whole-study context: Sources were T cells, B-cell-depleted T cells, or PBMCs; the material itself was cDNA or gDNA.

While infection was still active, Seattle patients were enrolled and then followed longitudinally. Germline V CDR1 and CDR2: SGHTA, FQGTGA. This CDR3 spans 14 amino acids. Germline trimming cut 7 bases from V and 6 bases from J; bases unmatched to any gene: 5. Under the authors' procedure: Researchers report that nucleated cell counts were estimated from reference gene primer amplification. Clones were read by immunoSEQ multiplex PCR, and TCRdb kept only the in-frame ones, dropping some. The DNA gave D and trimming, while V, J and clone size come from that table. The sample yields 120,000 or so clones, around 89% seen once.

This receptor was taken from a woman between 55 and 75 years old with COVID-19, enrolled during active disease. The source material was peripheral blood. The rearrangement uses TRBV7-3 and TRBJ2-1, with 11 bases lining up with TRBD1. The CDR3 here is CASNPGTGGNEQFF. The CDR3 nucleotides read TGTGCCAGCAACCCCGGGACAGGGGGCAATGAGCAGTTCTTC.